The 32 T cell receptor beta chains below come from one sample, sequenced in a study of T cell responses to AZD1222 COVID-19 vaccine. Sequencing used immunoSEQ multiplex PCR; TCRdb keeps in-frame clones, though not all of them. The table shows just under 75,000 clones, with 80% occurring only once. Sequenced material: peripheral blood, taken 28 days after the second AZD1222 dose. The receptor source for this set is an adult who received the AZD1222 COVID-19 vaccine.

The CDR3 DNA sequence: TGTGCCAGCAGTTTAACGATGCTAGCTCGACCGGGCTACGAGCAGTACTTC. It yields the protein CASSLTMLARPGYEQYF. This chain connects TRBV27 to TRBJ2-7; TRBD2 is a possible D gene (5 bases). This CDR3 contains 17 residues. V was clipped by 2 bases and J by 3 bases, with 20 bases between them. Germline lookup yields CDR1 MNHEY and CDR2 SMNVEV (reference sequence).

The J gene is TRBJ2-1, the V gene TRBV28; D might be TRBD1 or TRBD2, each matching 6 bases. Germline CDR1 is MDHEN and CDR2 is SYDVKM. The CDR3 contains 13 residues. Trimming took 3 bases from V and 6 from J, leaving 9 bases between them. This chain's CDR3 is CASSLPGANEQFF. CDR3 coding DNA: TGTGCCAGCAGTTTGCCGGGGGCCAATGAGCAGTTCTTC.

The chain couples TRBV6-5 to TRBJ2-3, with D maybe TRBD2 (7 bases). The CDR3 has 16 amino acids. Germline lookup yields CDR1 MNHEY and CDR2 SVGAGI. The ends were cut back, 2 bases at V and 0 bases at J, with 12 bases in the middle. CDR3 region: CASSYRGGASTDTQYF. DNA of the CDR3: TGTGCCAGCAGTTACCGAGGGGGGGCCAGCACAGATACGCAGTATTTT.

The chain links TRBV3-1 (or the pseudogene TRBV3-2) to TRBJ1-6, with 8 bases identical to TRBD1. V shed 0 bases and J 8 bases; nucleotides not matched to a gene: 3. There are 15 residues in the CDR3. Germline lookup yields CDR1 LGHDT and CDR2 YNNKEL (reference sequence). The CDR3 is CASSQDRTGHSPLHF. The DNA for the CDR3 is TGTGCCAGCAGCCAAGACCGGACAGGGCATTCACCCCTCCACTTT.

V is TRBV29-1 and J is TRBJ2-7, with 12 positions matching TRBD2. Germline V gene sequence: CDR1 SQVTM, CDR2 ANQGSEA. The ends lost 5 bases at V and 4 bases at J; junction bases unmatched: 6. The CDR3 loop spans 14 amino acids. The CDR3 DNA reads as TGCAGCGTTCGTCTAGCGGGGGGGCCGTACGAGCAGTACTTC. Translation gives CSVRLAGGPYEQYF.

This clone was recorded only once. This chain links TRBV7-3 with TRBJ2-5; tentative D call: TRBD2 (6 bases). The V and J ends lost 5 bases and 1 base respectively, with 11 bases between them. In germline, CDR1 is SGHTA, CDR2 FQGTGA. CDR3 length: 14 residues. CDR3 bases: TGTGCCAGCAGCGCCGGGGGACTCCAAGAGACCCAGTACTTC. Amino acid sequence: CASSAGGLQETQYF.

The chain's CDR3 is CASSPPSGTGEGEQYF. The CDR3 DNA reads as TGTGCCAGCTCACCACCGTCGGGGACAGGGGAAGGCGAGCAGTACTTC. The chain uses TRBV18 and TRBJ2-7; 10 nucleotides match TRBD1. The CDR3 is 16 amino acids. In germline, CDR1 is KGHSH, CDR2 LQKENI. The trim removed 0 bases at V and 6 bases at J, leaving 8 bases unmatched.

This clone was detected once. The V and J genes are TRBV28 and TRBJ1-4; possibly TRBD1 for D (6 bases). The CDR3 extends over 15 amino acids. V lost 6 bases and J lost 7, with 18 bases in between. Per the germline V gene, CDR1 is MDHEN and CDR2 is SYDVKM. The CDR3 reads CASSVQGGIGEKLFF. The CDR3 region has the DNA TGTGCCAGCAGCGTACAGGGAGGTATAGGTGAAAAACTGTTTTTT.

This rearrangement joins TRBV10-3 to TRBJ1-1; 9 nucleotides align to TRBD1. The CDR3 spans 13 residues. Germline V gene lookup returns CDR1 ENHRY and CDR2 SYGVKD. After removal of 5 bases from V and 7 bases from J, the junction contained 5 bases not matched to a gene. The CDR3 reads CAISRGQGFEAFF. The DNA of the CDR3 is TGTGCCATCAGTCGGGGACAGGGCTTTGAAGCTTTCTTT.

The rearrangement joins TRBV27 to TRBJ2-7; a weak D match, TRBD2 (5 bases). Germline V lookup: CDR1 MNHEY, CDR2 SMNVEV (reference sequence). Trimming stripped 6 bases from V and 6 bases from J, with 18 bases between. The CDR3 runs 14 residues. The CDR3 loop reads CASSPRSAGSEQYF. CDR3 coding DNA: TGTGCCAGCAGCCCAAGGTCCGCGGGCTCCGAGCAGTACTTC.

The count of this clone is one. The chain joins TRBV10-1 to TRBJ2-7, with TRBD2 matching 7 bases. Germline CDR1 reads WNHNN; CDR2 reads SYGVQD (reference sequence). CDR3 size: 15 residues. The ends lost 7 bases at V and 0 bases at J; junction bases unmatched: 9. For the CDR3, the DNA is TGCGCCAGCATAATGTGGGGCGGGAGCTCCTACGAGCAGTACTTC. Translating gives CASIMWGGSSYEQYF.

DNA for the CDR3: TGTGCCAGCTCACCACAGCCAGGGAGGGAAGAAAAACTGTTTTTT. It codes for CASSPQPGREEKLFF. The chain is built from TRBV18 and TRBJ1-4; D might be TRBD1 (5 bases). CDR1 and CDR2 from the germline V gene are KGHSH and LQKENI. The CDR3 extends over 15 amino acids. V shed 1 base and J shed 8 bases, with 14 bases lying between them.

This clone was seen a single time. Here the CDR3 reads CASSATPSGRITDTQYF. The CDR3 nucleotides read TGTGCCAGCAGTGCCACCCCTAGCGGGAGGATCACAGATACGCAGTATTTT. This chain links TRBV28 with TRBJ2-3, with 11 positions matching TRBD2. The germline V gene has CDR1 MDHEN and CDR2 SYDVKM. This CDR3 spans 17 amino acids. J gave up 2 bases and V 5 bases, and 9 bases lay outside the gene matches.

This chain uses TRBV6-1 with TRBJ1-4, with 7 nucleotides matching TRBD1. The V and J ends lost 2 bases and 8 bases, in that order; junction bases with no gene match: 8. Germline CDR1 is MNHNS and CDR2 is SASEGT. This CDR3 region has 15 residues. The CDR3 sequence: CASSEFTGVGEKLFF. As DNA, the CDR3 is TGTGCCAGCAGTGAATTCACAGGGGTGGGGGAAAAACTGTTTTTT.

The genes are TRBV28 and TRBJ2-3; D is possibly TRBD1 or TRBD2 (6 bases each). Germline CDR1 and CDR2: MDHEN and SYDVKM. The V gene lost 9 bases and the J gene lost 0 bases, with 22 bases spanning the gap. CDR3 length: 17 amino acids. CDR3 protein: CASSPGGAQGSTDTQYF. The CDR3 DNA sequence: TGTGCCAGTTCTCCTGGAGGGGCGCAGGGGAGCACAGATACGCAGTATTTT. The full variable domain, completed using reference TRBV28 and TRBJ2-3, is DVKVTQSSRYLVKRTGEKVFLECVQDMDHENMFWYRQDPGLGLRLIYFSYDVKMKEKGDIPEGYSVSREKKERFSLILESASTNQTSMYLCASSPGGAQGSTDTQYFGPGTRLTVL.

This clone was detected a few times. The chain couples TRBV5-3 to TRBJ2-7; no clear D gene. TRBV5-3 falls under the ORF class, with uncertain function. The CDR3 consists of 13 residues. Trimming left V 0 bases short and J 1 base short, with 5 bases between. Here the CDR3 reads CARSLESSYEQYF. Written as DNA, the CDR3 is TGTGCCAGAAGCTTGGAAAGTTCCTACGAGCAGTACTTC.

V gene TRBV20-1 combines with J gene TRBJ1-4; no firm D call. There are 10 residues in the CDR3. The ends were cut back, 5 bases at V and 8 bases at J, with 6 bases in the middle. The germline V gene encodes CDR1 DFQATT and CDR2 SNEGSKA (reference sequence). The CDR3 sequence is CSALGEKLFF. In nucleotides, the CDR3 is TGCAGTGCTCTGGGCGAAAAACTGTTTTTT.

This chain connects TRBV5-1 to TRBJ2-3, with TRBD2 matching 7 bases. The V gene's germline CDR1 is SGHRS and CDR2 YFSETQ. The CDR3 length is 16 residues. The V gene end was trimmed by 4 bases and the J gene end by 0 bases; junction bases not matched to a gene: 8. The CDR3 DNA follows: TGCGCCAGCAGCCCCCAACTAGCGTTGAGCACAGATACGCAGTATTTT. As protein: CASSPQLALSTDTQYF.

The rearrangement links TRBV28 to TRBJ2-7; unclear D gene. The V end lost 2 bases, the J end lost 4 bases, and 3 bases lay between the germline ends. The CDR3 length is 11 residues. Germline V lookup: CDR1 MDHEN, CDR2 SYDVKM. The CDR3 here is CASSLTYEQYF. DNA for the CDR3: TGTGCCAGCAGTTTAACTTACGAGCAGTACTTC.

The genes are TRBV2 and TRBJ2-3, with 7 bases aligning to TRBD1. CDR3 length equals 14 residues. With 8 bases clipped from V and 1 base from J, the junction kept 6 bases outside the gene matches. Germline loops: CDR1 SNHLY, CDR2 FYNNEI. The DNA for the CDR3 is TGTGCCAGCCGCGAGGGGGCCGGCACAGATACGCAGTATTTT. This translates into CASREGAGTDTQYF. Full variable domain (rest looked up from reference TRBV2 and TRBJ2-3): EPEVTQTPSHQVTQMGQEVILRCVPISNHLYFYWYRQILGQKVEFLVSFYNNEISEKSEIFDDQFSVERPDGSNFTLKIRSTKLEDSAMYFCASREGAGTDTQYFGPGTRLTVL.

The chain recombines TRBV28 with TRBJ2-2; possibly TRBD1 for D (5 bases). The V end was cut by 2 bases, the J end by 7 bases, with 8 bases between. This CDR3 is built from 13 residues. Germline V gene lookup returns CDR1 MDHEN and CDR2 SYDVKM. CDR3 in amino acids: CASSLQGVGELFF. CDR3 sequence (DNA): TGTGCCAGCAGTTTACAGGGTGTCGGGGAGCTGTTTTTT.

This sequence joins TRBV6-1 and TRBJ1-5; D ambiguous. Germline V CDR1 and CDR2: MNHNS, SASEGT. This CDR3 is built from 13 residues. V lost 1 base and J lost 4, with 5 bases in between. The CDR3 here is CASSEVSNQPQHF. The CDR3, as DNA: TGTGCCAGCAGTGAAGTCAGTAATCAGCCCCAGCATTTT.

V usage is TRBV19 and J usage is TRBJ2-3, with D perhaps matching TRBD2 (6 bases). The ends were cut back, 1 base at V and 2 bases at J, with 7 bases in the middle. CDR1 is LNHDA, CDR2 SQIVND, per germline (reference sequence). The CDR3 covers 14 residues. The CDR3 protein is CASSIGGDTDTQYF. Written as DNA, the CDR3 is TGTGCCAGTAGTATAGGCGGGGACACAGATACGCAGTATTTT.

This clone was seen only once. The chain joins TRBV7-8 to TRBJ2-1; TRBD2 might be the D (6 bases). This CDR3 is built from 15 residues. Looked up from germline, CDR1 is SGHVS and CDR2 is FQNEAQ. The V end lost 5 bases, the J end lost 5 bases, and 16 bases lay between the germline ends. The CDR3 sequence: CASSLFPGLDNEQFF. Here the CDR3 DNA reads TGTGCCAGCAGCCTGTTCCCGGGACTCGACAATGAGCAGTTCTTC.

The chain recombines TRBV28 with TRBJ2-7; 7 bases line up with TRBD1. The CDR3 spans 14 residues. The germline CDR1 and CDR2 sequences are MDHEN and SYDVKM. Trimming took 7 bases from V and 0 from J; bases not matched to a gene: 6. In nucleotides, the CDR3 is TGTGCCAGCAACAGACAGGGAAGCTCCTACGAGCAGTACTTC. It codes for CASNRQGSSYEQYF. The full variable domain, rest sourced from reference TRBV28 and TRBJ2-7, is DVKVTQSSRYLVKRTGEKVFLECVQDMDHENMFWYRQDPGLGLRLIYFSYDVKMKEKGDIPEGYSVSREKKERFSLILESASTNQTSMYLCASNRQGSSYEQYFGPGTRLTVT.

The chain employs TRBV5-1 and TRBJ1-3, with a tentative D call TRBD1 (5 bases). This CDR3 spans 15 amino acids. V dropped 4 bases and J dropped 4 bases, with 15 bases sitting between them. Germline CDR1 and CDR2: SGHRS and YFSETQ. CDR3 protein: CASSGAPGTGNTIYF. CDR3 coding DNA: TGCGCCAGCAGCGGGGCTCCAGGGACCGGAAACACCATATATTTT.

The chain is built from TRBV3-1 (or the pseudogene TRBV3-2) and TRBJ1-5; D perhaps matches TRBD1 (5 bases). The germline CDR1 and CDR2 sequences are LGHDT and YNNKEL (reference sequence). The CDR3 sequence is 15 residues long. The ends were cut back, 4 bases at V and 0 bases at J, with 10 bases in the middle. This chain's CDR3 is CASSPTVNSNQPQHF. Written as DNA, the CDR3 is TGTGCCAGCAGCCCGACAGTAAATAGCAATCAGCCCCAGCATTTT.

The chain is built from TRBV2 and TRBJ2-7; 13 bases agree with TRBD2. J was trimmed by 6 bases and V by 8 bases; bases with no gene match: 4. Germline CDR1 reads SNHLY; CDR2 reads FYNNEI. The length of the CDR3 is 13 residues. CDR3 protein: CASAGLAGLEQYF. The CDR3 DNA reads TGTGCCAGCGCGGGACTAGCGGGGCTCGAGCAGTACTTC.

The CDR3 loop reads CATSRGTEQGYEQYF. The DNA of the CDR3 is TGTGCCACCAGCAGAGGGACAGAGCAGGGCTACGAGCAGTACTTC. The chain uses TRBV15 and TRBJ2-7, with a tentative D call TRBD1 (6 bases). CDR3 size: 15 residues. Germline V gene lookup returns CDR1 LNHNV and CDR2 YYDKDF (reference sequence). V lost 1 base, J lost 3 bases, and 13 bases lay in between. The entire variable domain, with the rest obtained from reference TRBV15 and TRBJ2-7, is as follows: DAMVIQNPRYQVTQFGKPVTLSCSQTLNHNVMYWYQQKSSQAPKLLFHYYDKDFNNEADTPDNFQSRRPNTSFCFLDIRSPGLGDTAMYLCATSRGTEQGYEQYFGPGTRLTVT.

The rearrangement joins TRBV9 to TRBJ2-7; D is ambiguous. Trimming took off 3 bases at V and 2 bases at J, with 6 bases between the two ends. The CDR3 spans 12 residues. The germline CDR1 and CDR2 sequences are SGDLS and YYNGEE. The CDR3 DNA sequence: TGTGCCAGCAGCGCATCAACCTACGAGCAGTACTTC. As protein: CASSASTYEQYF.

The J gene is TRBJ1-1, the V gene TRBV2; no clear D. Germline V gene sequence: CDR1 SNHLY, CDR2 FYNNEI. V was pared by 8 bases and J by 1 base, with 11 bases between. This CDR3 has 13 residues. In DNA form, the CDR3 reads TGTGCCAGCTGTCGGCACCCGAACACTGAAGCTTTCTTT. Translated, it gives CASCRHPNTEAFF.

DNA for the CDR3: TGCGCCAGCAGCAAGGAGGGGCCGACAGAGATAACCGGGGAGCTGTTTTTT. Its protein product is CASSKEGPTEITGELFF. The chain is built from TRBV5-1 and TRBJ2-2; perhaps TRBD2 as D (6 bases). CDR1 is SGHRS, CDR2 YFSETQ, per germline. V was trimmed by 4 bases and J by 5 bases, leaving 21 bases between them. This CDR3 region has 17 residues.